These T cell receptor beta chains were read from a single sample in a study of shared clonotypes between healthy human individuals. The data were produced by immunoSEQ multiplex PCR, yet TCRdb's version contains in-frame clones alone and is incomplete. The table shows about 2.4 million clones, with approximately 94% occurring only once. The sample was naive CD4+ T cells from PBMCs. Every receptor here comes from a man aged 18 to 29 in good health. Some clones in this sample may be carry-over from other donors' samples. Each CDR3 is given with its conserved first and last residue. The D gene is left open where the match is weak. Size tells how often a clone was seen (once, few, many) or the class of an expanded clone, and some rows leave it out.

j_gene | abundance | v_gene | d_gene | CDR3aa
TRBJ1-3 | NA | TRBV18 | NA | CASLYDSGNTIYF
TRBJ2-7 | NA | TRBV5-1 | TRBD2 | CASSLRTSASGYEQYF
TRBJ2-3 | NA | TRBV5-1 | TRBD2 | CASSLRAGGTDTQYF
TRBJ2-5 | NA | TRBV4-2 | NA | CASSQAGGPLRETQYF
TRBJ2-5 | NA | TRBV7-3 | NA | CASSRSETETQYF
TRBJ2-7 | NA | TRBV28 | TRBD2 | CASSLRVAGGGYEQYF
NA | once | TRBV28 | NA | CASRSDSYEQYF
TRBJ2-2 | NA | TRBV10-1 | TRBD1 | CASIGGQGNANTGELFF
TRBJ1-5 | NA | TRBV7-7 | NA | CASSSERGRGNQPQHF
TRBJ2-7 | NA | TRBV11-3 | NA | CASSLERMGEQYF
TRBJ1-1 | NA | TRBV27 | TRBD1 | CASSFPDREGKAFF
TRBJ2-1 | NA | TRBV6-6 | NA | CASSYSGHSEQFF
TRBJ2-4 | NA | TRBV28 | TRBD1 | CASSPTGALNIQYF
TRBJ2-7 | NA | TRBV10-3 | TRBD1 | CAISGRDRGSYEQYF
TRBJ1-2 | NA | TRBV6-5 | NA | CASRPGQGRYGYTF
TRBJ1-5 | NA | TRBV28 | TRBD1 | CASTSTGNQPQHF
TRBJ2-5 | NA | TRBV20-1 | NA | CSVGRSGPEYF
TRBJ1-2 | few | TRBV5-1 | NA | CASSLNDGYTF
TRBJ2-2 | NA | TRBV7-2 | NA | CASRMADTGELFF
TRBJ1-2 | NA | TRBV28 | NA | CASNLLGGYTF
TRBJ1-3 | NA | TRBV27 | NA | CASSFPSGNTIYF
TRBJ1-1 | NA | TRBV5-4 | TRBD1 | CASSPGAGGPYTEAFF
TRBJ2-1 | NA | TRBV2 | NA | CASSDLGGDNEQFF
TRBJ2-1 | once | TRBV7-3 | NA | CASSLGLGLDNEQFF
TRBJ1-3 | NA | TRBV25-1 | TRBD1 | CASSAFRGPGNTIYF
TRBJ2-3 | NA | TRBV28 | NA | CASSRWGSTDTQYF
TRBJ1-4 | NA | TRBV28 | TRBD1 | CASSLQGQGWGEKLFF
TRBJ1-6 | NA | TRBV28 | NA | CASSPPTGGNSPLHF
TRBJ2-3 | NA | TRBV13 | TRBD2 | CASSLRTSGSTDTQYF
TRBJ2-1 | NA | TRBV28 | NA | CASSPKAGWPFSSYNEQFF
TRBJ2-2 | NA | TRBV14 | NA | CASSPFTGGVRTGELFF
TRBJ2-5 | NA | TRBV11-2 | NA | CASSLDRYQETQYF
TRBJ1-4 | few | TRBV7-9 | NA | CASSLSEKLFF
TRBJ2-3 | NA | TRBV19 | TRBD2 | CASSIRGLAGTKDTQYF
TRBJ1-1 | NA | TRBV6-1 | NA | CASSEAIGDGTEAFF
TRBJ2-5 | NA | TRBV7-6 | TRBD2 | CASSRLAGVREQYF
TRBJ1-2 | NA | TRBV7-9 | TRBD1 | CASSLAQGQSEGYTF
TRBJ2-5 | once | TRBV9 | TRBD2 | CASSATREVETQYF
TRBJ1-3 | NA | TRBV30 | NA | CAWSVGVGNTIYF
TRBJ2-3 | NA | TRBV7-2 | NA | CASSLALMNTDTQYF
TRBJ1-1 | NA | TRBV15 | NA | CATSSLQENTEAFF
TRBJ1-1 | NA | TRBV4-1 | NA | CASSSPVLNTEAFF
TRBJ2-1 | NA | TRBV15 | TRBD1 | CATSRGRQGSYNEQFF
TRBJ2-7 | NA | TRBV5-8 | TRBD1 | CASSSFRQGAHYEQYF
TRBJ1-2 | once | TRBV28 | NA | CASSGSSYGYTF
TRBJ2-3 | NA | TRBV9 | NA | CASSGTGTDTQYF
TRBJ1-1 | NA | TRBV19 | NA | CASSELQGTEAFF
TRBJ1-1 | NA | TRBV9 | TRBD1 | CASSAGTGMNTEAFF
TRBJ1-5 | once | TRBV4-2 | TRBD1 | CASSQGDRDGNQPQHF
TRBJ2-7 | NA | TRBV5-1 | NA | CASSPVFSVGRTFPSLYEQYF